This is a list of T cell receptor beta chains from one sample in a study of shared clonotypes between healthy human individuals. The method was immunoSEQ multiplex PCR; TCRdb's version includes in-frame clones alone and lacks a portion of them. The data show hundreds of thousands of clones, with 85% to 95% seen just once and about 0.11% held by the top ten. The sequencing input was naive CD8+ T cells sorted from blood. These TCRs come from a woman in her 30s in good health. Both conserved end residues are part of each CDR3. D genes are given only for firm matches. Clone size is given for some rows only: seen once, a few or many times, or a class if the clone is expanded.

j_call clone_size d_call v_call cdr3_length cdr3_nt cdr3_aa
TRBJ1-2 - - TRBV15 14 TGTGCCACCAGCAGAGACTTTATGCAGGATGGCTACACCTTC CATSRDFMQDGYTF
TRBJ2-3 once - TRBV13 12 TGTGCCAGCAGCTTAGGGGAAGATACGCAGTATTTT CASSLGEDTQYF
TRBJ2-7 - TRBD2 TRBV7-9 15 TGTGCCAGCAGCAACGGACTAGCGTCCTCCTACGAGCAGTACTTC CASSNGLASSYEQYF
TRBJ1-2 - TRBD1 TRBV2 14 TGTGCCAGCAGTGAAGGCAGGGGGCTCGGTGGCTACACCTTC CASSEGRGLGGYTF
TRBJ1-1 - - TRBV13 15 TGTGCCAGCAGCCTGGCGGGACTGATGAACACTGAAGCTTTCTTT CASSLAGLMNTEAFF
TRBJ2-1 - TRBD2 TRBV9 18 TGTGCCAGCAGCGGGGGGCAAATAGCGGGAGTCACCTACAATGAGCAGTTCTTC CASSGGQIAGVTYNEQFF
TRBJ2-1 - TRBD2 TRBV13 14 TGTGCCAGCAGGCATAGCGGGAGTACGAATGAGCAGTTCTTC CASRHSGSTNEQFF
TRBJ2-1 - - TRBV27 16 TGTGCCAGCAGTTTTTCGTCCGGGAGCGCCTACAATGAGCAGTTCTTC CASSFSSGSAYNEQFF
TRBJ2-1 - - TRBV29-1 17 TGCAGCGTTGAAGAAATTTTGACGGGACCAAGAACAATGGAGCAGTTCTTC CSVEEILTGPRTMEQFF
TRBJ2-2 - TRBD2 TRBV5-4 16 TGTGCCAGCATCGGGGAGGGGCGGGGTCACACCGGGGAGCTGTTTTTT CASIGEGRGHTGELFF
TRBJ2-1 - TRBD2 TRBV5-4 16 TGTGCCAGCAGCTTGGAACTAGCGGGAAGATACAATGAGCAGTTCTTC CASSLELAGRYNEQFF
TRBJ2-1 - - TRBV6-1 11 TGTGCCAGCAGTCAAGGAATCGAGCAGTTCTTC CASSQGIEQFF
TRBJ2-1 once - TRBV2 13 TGTGCCAGCAGCCCGCGGGTGAACAATGAGCAGTTCTTC CASSPRVNNEQFF
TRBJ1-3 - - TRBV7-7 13 TGTGCCAGCAGCTTAGCTCCAGGAAACACCATATATTTT CASSLAPGNTIYF
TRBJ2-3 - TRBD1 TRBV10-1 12 TGCGCCAGCAGTACAGGGGATGATACGCAGTATTTT CASSTGDDTQYF
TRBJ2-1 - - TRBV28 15 TGTGCCAGCAGGCCGCCCACTAGTGCCTACAATGAGCAGTTCTTC CASRPPTSAYNEQFF
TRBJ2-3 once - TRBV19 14 TGTGCCAGTAGTATGAAACAGGGCCCAGATACGCAGTATTTT CASSMKQGPDTQYF
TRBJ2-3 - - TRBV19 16 TGTGCCAGTAGTACTAGTCGGGAAACCCTCCCAGATACGCAGTATTTT CASSTSRETLPDTQYF
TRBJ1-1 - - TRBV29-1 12 TGCAGCGTTGTTCTGATGAACACTGAAGCTTTCTTT CSVVLMNTEAFF
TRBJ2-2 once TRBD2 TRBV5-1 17 TGCGCCAGCAGCTTAGGACTAGCGGGATCGAGGACCGGGGAGCTGTTTTTT CASSLGLAGSRTGELFF
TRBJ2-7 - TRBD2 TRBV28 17 TGTGCCAGCAGTTCTCTAGCCGGGACTAGCGGGACCTACGAGCAGTACTTC CASSSLAGTSGTYEQYF
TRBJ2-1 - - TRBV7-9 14 TGTGCCAGCAGCTCGCTAGGTACTTACAATGAGCAGTTCTTC CASSSLGTYNEQFF
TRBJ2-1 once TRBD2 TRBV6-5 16 TGTGCCAGCAGTTATATAGCGGGAGGGCCGGTAAATGAGCAGTTCTTC CASSYIAGGPVNEQFF
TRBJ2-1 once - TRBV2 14 TGTGCCAGCAGCAAAGGACGCGCCCAGGGTGAGCAGTTCTTC CASSKGRAQGEQFF
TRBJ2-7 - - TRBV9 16 TGTGCCAGCAGCGCGGGTGGGCAGGGCGGAACCTACGAGCAGTACTTC CASSAGGQGGTYEQYF
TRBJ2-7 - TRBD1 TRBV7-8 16 TGTGCCAGCAGCTTTAGTTATCCAGGGGGATACTACGAGCAGTACTTC CASSFSYPGGYYEQYF
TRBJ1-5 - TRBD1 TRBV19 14 TGTGCCAGTAGTATTGGGACAGGGAATCAGCCCCAGCATTTT CASSIGTGNQPQHF
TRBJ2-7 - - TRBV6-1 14 TGTGCCAGCAGTGAAGGGATTGGGATCTACGAGCAGTACTTC CASSEGIGIYEQYF
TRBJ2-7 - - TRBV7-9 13 TGTGCCAGCAGCTCAGGGACGGACTACGAGCAGTACTTC CASSSGTDYEQYF
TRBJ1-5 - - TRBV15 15 TGTGCCACCAGCACCCACAGGGAGGTCAATCAGCCCCAGCATTTT CATSTHREVNQPQHF
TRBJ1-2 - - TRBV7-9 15 TGTGCCAGCAGCTTAGCCCCCCAGGGCTTCTATGGCTACACCTTC CASSLAPQGFYGYTF
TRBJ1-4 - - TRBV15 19 TGTGCCACCAGAATACAAAGAAACAGGGAGGCTCTTGTCGATGAAAAACTGTTTTTT CATRIQRNREALVDEKLFF
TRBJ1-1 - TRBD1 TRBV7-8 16 TGTGCCAGCAGCTTAGCCCCTACAGGGGCGTACACTGAAGCTTTCTTT CASSLAPTGAYTEAFF
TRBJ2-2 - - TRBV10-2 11 TGCGCCAGCAGTGGGGCCGGGGAGCTGTTTTTT CASSGAGELFF
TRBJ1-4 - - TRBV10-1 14 TGCGCCAGCAGTGAGTCGAGAACAGATGAAAAACTGTTTTTT CASSESRTDEKLFF
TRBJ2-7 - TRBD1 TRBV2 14 TGTGCCAGCAGCCGGGGACAGATTCCGTACGAGCAGTACTTC CASSRGQIPYEQYF
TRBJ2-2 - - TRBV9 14 TGTGCCAGCAGCGCCGGGGACTTCCTCGGGGAGCTGTTTTTT CASSAGDFLGELFF